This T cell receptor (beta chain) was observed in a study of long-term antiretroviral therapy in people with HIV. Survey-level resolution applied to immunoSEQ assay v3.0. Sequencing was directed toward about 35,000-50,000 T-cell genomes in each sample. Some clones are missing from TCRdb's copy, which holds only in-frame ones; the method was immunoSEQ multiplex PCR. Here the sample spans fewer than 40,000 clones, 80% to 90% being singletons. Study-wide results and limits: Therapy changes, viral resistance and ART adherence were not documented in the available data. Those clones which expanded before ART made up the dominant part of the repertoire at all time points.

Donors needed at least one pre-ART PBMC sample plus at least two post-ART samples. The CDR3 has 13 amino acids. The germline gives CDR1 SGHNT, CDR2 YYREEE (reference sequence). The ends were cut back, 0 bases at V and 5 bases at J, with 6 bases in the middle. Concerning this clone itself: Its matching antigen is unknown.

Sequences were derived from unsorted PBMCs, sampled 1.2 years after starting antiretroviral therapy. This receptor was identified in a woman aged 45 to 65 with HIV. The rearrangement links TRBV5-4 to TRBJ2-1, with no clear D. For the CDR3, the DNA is TGTGCCAGCAGCTTGGACAATAACAATGAGCAGTTCTTC. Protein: CASSLDNNNEQFF.